This T cell receptor beta chain was sequenced for a study of vaccination effects on CD4 cells after COVID-19. Trimming left V 3 bases short and J 3 bases short, with 17 bases between. The CDR3 loop spans 16 amino acids. Germline CDR1 and CDR2: WNHNN and SYGVQD (reference sequence). In the case of this clone: Its antigen is still unknown.

Measured with immunoSEQ multiplex PCR; TCRdb has only the in-frame clones, and not every one. This table has 50,000 to 65,000 clones, 81% appearing once. With the ViraFEST assay, the study expanded antigen-specific CD4+ T cells using viral peptide pools, then sequenced them. With 10 days of culture completed, CD4+ T cells were isolated. On days 3 and 7, fresh IL-2 medium replaced half the medium. This receptor was identified in a human donor who received a COVID-19 vaccine. The V gene is TRBV10-1, the J gene TRBJ1-2, with D hard to call. Specimen: CD4+ T cells from PBMCs cultured with HCoV-229E spike peptides, collected before COVID-19 vaccination. The CDR3 spells CASSEGSGPVYYGYTF. For the CDR3, the DNA is TGCGCCAGCAGTGAAGGTTCCGGCCCGGTTTACTATGGCTACACCTTC.